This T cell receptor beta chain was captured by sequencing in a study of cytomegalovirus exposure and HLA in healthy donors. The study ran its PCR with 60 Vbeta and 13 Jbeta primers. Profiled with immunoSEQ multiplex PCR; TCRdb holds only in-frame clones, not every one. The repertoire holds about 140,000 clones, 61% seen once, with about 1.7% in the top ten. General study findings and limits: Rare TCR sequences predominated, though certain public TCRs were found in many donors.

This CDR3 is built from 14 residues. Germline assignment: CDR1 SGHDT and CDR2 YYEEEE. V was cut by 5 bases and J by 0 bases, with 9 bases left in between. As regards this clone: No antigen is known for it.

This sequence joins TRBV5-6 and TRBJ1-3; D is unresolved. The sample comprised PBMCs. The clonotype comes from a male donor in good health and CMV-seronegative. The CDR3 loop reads CASSQDFSGNTIYF. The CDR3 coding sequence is TGTGCCAGCAGTCAAGACTTCTCTGGAAACACCATATATTTT.